This record looks at one T cell receptor beta chain sequence and its context. CDR1 is SGHAT and CDR2 is FQNNGV in the germline V gene. V was clipped by 1 base and J by 0 bases; unmatched bases: 8. The CDR3 is 17 residues long. This record comes from a study of blood T cell repertoires in COVID-19. Study-level background: Sample material is recorded as cDNA or gDNA derived from T cells, B-cell-depleted T cells, or PBMCs.

Data came from immunoSEQ multiplex PCR; TCRdb stores just in-frame clones and leaves some out. The table records about 150,000 clones, about 83% of them present only once. The receptor comes from a woman at least 80 years old with acute or convalescent COVID-19. Material for sequencing was peripheral blood. The V and J genes are TRBV11-2 and TRBJ2-7, with 8 bases fitting TRBD2. The CDR3 coding sequence is TGTGCCAGCAGCTTAGCGGCTAGCGGGCCCCTCTCCTACGAGCAGTACTTC. It yields the protein CASSLAASGPLSYEQYF.